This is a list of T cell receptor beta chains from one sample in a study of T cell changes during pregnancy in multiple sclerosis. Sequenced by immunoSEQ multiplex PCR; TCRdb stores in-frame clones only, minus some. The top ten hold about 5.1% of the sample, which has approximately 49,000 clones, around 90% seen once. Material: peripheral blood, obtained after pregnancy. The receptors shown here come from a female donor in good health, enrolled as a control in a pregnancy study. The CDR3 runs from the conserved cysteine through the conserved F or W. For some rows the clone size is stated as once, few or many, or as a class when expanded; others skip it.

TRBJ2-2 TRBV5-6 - CASSLMGAANTGELFF
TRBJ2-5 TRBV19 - CASSSSRGETQYF
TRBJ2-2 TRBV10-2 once CASSGQREKNTGELFF
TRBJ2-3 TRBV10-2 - CASSGGTSLTDTQYF
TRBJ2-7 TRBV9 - CASSVGSSDRYEQYF
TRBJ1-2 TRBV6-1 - CASSRDRTANGYTF
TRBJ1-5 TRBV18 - CASSPGQGNQPQHF
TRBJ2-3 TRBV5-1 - CASRLRLAGADTQYF
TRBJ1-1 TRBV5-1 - CASSTQGQGNTEAFF
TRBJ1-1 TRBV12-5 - CASVRVFGTEAFF
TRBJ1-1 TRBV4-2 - CASSLTTGTSAEAFF
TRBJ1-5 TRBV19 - CASSLPPDRYSNQPQHF
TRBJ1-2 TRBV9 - CASSSNRDGYTF
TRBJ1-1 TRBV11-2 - CASSFRVNTEAFF
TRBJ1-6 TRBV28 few CASSLPGPIRRSLHF